Included here is one T cell receptor (beta chain) sequence, with context. This CDR3 has 16 residues. Between the trimmed V and J ends, which lost 3 bases and 0 bases, there was a span of 12 bases. Germline V gene sequence: CDR1 SGHAT, CDR2 FQNNGV. Original methodology: Amplification of reference gene primers was used by the study to estimate nucleated cell counts. TCRdb's table, derived via immunoSEQ multiplex PCR, lists solely in-frame clones and lacks some. D and trimming come from the DNA, and the V and J calls and clone size come from that table. This table holds some 60,000 clones, approximately 80% found once. These data come from a study of blood T cell repertoires in COVID-19. As for the study in general: The origin of the acute and convalescent COVID-19 samples was the United States, Italy and Spain. In each case, the material was cDNA or gDNA derived from T cells, B-cell-depleted T cells, or PBMCs.

This sequence originates from a human donor in a cohort sampled during active COVID-19. The V and J genes are TRBV11-2 and TRBJ1-3; tentatively, D is TRBD1 (6 bases). The source material was peripheral blood. Written as DNA, the CDR3 is TGTGCCAGCAGCTTTTGGGGGCCTAGCTCTGGAAACACCATATATTTT. Protein product: CASSFWGPSSGNTIYF.